The rows below give T cell receptor beta chains drawn from one sample of a study of T cell responses to AZD1222 COVID-19 vaccine. The protocol was immunoSEQ multiplex PCR, while the TCRdb copy is restricted to in-frame clones and leaves out a portion. Of about 180,000 clones listed, almost 90% are singletons. The input for sequencing was peripheral blood, taken on day 0 of AZD1222 vaccination. Receptors were obtained from an adult in good health. Both conserved end residues are part of each CDR3. D genes are given only for firm matches. Part of the rows lack a size; the others show once, few, many or a class for expanded clones.

- TRBJ1-6 TRBV7-2 - TGTGCCAGCAGCCCCCGGCAGGGGTATGGTTCACCCCTCCACTTT CASSPRQGYGSPLHF
- TRBJ1-5 TRBV28 TRBD1 TGTGCCAGCAGTGCCGGGACAGGGAATCAGCCCCAGCATTTT CASSAGTGNQPQHF
- TRBJ1-1 TRBV4-2 - TGTGCCAGCAGCCTCCACGGGGGCACTGAAGCTTTCTTT CASSLHGGTEAFF
- TRBJ2-3 TRBV28 - TGTGCCAGCAGTTTATCTAGGAGCGGCAGCACAGATACGCAGTATTTT CASSLSRSGSTDTQYF
once TRBJ1-1 TRBV19 - TGTGCCAGTATGCAGGGTGACACTGAAGCTTTCTTT CASMQGDTEAFF
- TRBJ2-1 TRBV6-2/TRBV6-3 TRBD2 TGTGCCAGCAGTTACTCGCCTAGCGGGGGTTCGTATAATGAGCAGTTCTTC CASSYSPSGGSYNEQFF
- TRBJ1-3 TRBV7-6 - TGTGCCAGCAGCTTAGAAGGCGGGGCCGGAAACACCATATATTTT CASSLEGGAGNTIYF
few TRBJ1-5 TRBV6-5 TRBD1 TGTGCCAGCAGCCCAACCGGGACAGCCGATCAGCCCCAGCATTTT CASSPTGTADQPQHF
- TRBJ2-7 TRBV20-1 - TGCAGTGCTAGTCGACAGTTTTTTTACGAGCAGTACTTC CSASRQFFYEQYF
once TRBJ1-2 TRBV10-3 - TGTGCCATCAGTGACAGGGATGGAGGCTACACCTTC CAISDRDGGYTF
- TRBJ2-7 TRBV14 - TGTGCCAGCAGCCCCTCGGCAGGGTGGACCTACGAGCAGTACTTC CASSPSAGWTYEQYF
- TRBJ1-3 TRBV7-2 - TGTGCCAGCAGCTTTGACCTGTCTGGAAACACCATATATTTT CASSFDLSGNTIYF
- TRBJ1-4 TRBV6-5 - TGTGCCAGCAGTTACGATGCGGGGTCTGGGGAAAAACTGTTTTTT CASSYDAGSGEKLFF
- TRBJ2-7 TRBV27 TRBD2 TGTGCCAGCAAGACTAGCGGACACTACGAGCAGTACTTC CASKTSGHYEQYF
- TRBJ2-1 TRBV11-3 TRBD1 TGTGCCAGCAGCCCCCGGACAGGGGACAACAATGAGCAGTTCTTC CASSPRTGDNNEQFF
- TRBJ2-7 TRBV5-4 TRBD1 TGTGCCAGCAGCTCCCGGGACAGGGCTTACGAGCAGTACTTC CASSSRDRAYEQYF
few TRBJ1-1 TRBV19 - TGTGCCAGTAGTATGGCAGCGAGTATGAACACTGAAGCTTTCTTT CASSMAASMNTEAFF
- TRBJ2-1 TRBV7-2 - TGTGCCAGCAGCCCTCGCTCTGGGGGGTACAGTGAGCAGTTCTTC CASSPRSGGYSEQFF
- TRBJ1-3 TRBV30 - TGTGCCTGGAGTTCAGGGGTTGCGGGAAACACCATATATTTT CAWSSGVAGNTIYF
- TRBJ2-3 TRBV7-7 TRBD1 TGTGCTAGCAGCACCGGGACAGGGACCACAGATACGCAGTATTTT CASSTGTGTTDTQYF
- TRBJ2-2 TRBV12-2 - TGTGCAAGTCGCTTTAATCACCCGGGCCTACAAGGGGGACTAGCGGGAGCCGGGGAGCTGTTTTTT CASRFNHPGLQGGLAGAGELFF
- TRBJ1-2 TRBV18 TRBD1 TGTGCCAGCTCACCGGGACAGTCCGTTGGCTACACCTTC CASSPGQSVGYTF
- TRBJ2-1 TRBV13 TRBD1 TGTGCCAGTCCCGGGACAGGGCTGAATGAGCAGTTCTTC CASPGTGLNEQFF
- TRBJ2-3 TRBV20-1 - TGCAGTGCTAGTCTGTCGGGGGTTAGCACAGATACGCAGTATTTT CSASLSGVSTDTQYF
- TRBJ2-2 TRBV13 - TGTGCCAGCAGCACAAGAGGATTTTCCCCCGGGGAGCTGTTTTTT CASSTRGFSPGELFF
- TRBJ2-3 TRBV6-5 - TGTGCCAGCAGTTACTCCAGGGATACGCAGTATTTT CASSYSRDTQYF
- TRBJ2-1 TRBV25-1 - TGTGCCAGCAGTGAGGCCGTCCTCCTAGGGGGGGATGAGCAGTTCTTC CASSEAVLLGGDEQFF